These 4 T cell receptor beta chains originate from one sample sequenced in a study of cytomegalovirus exposure and HLA in healthy donors. The primer mix had 60 Vbeta and 13 Jbeta primers. This table comes from immunoSEQ multiplex PCR, and its TCRdb copy is limited to in-frame clones, with some not included. The sample lists about 73,000 clones, 75% seen once, with around 12% in the top ten. Material: PBMCs. These receptors were obtained from a man aged 65-85 years in good health and CMV-seronegative.

The CDR3 nucleotides are TGTGCCAGCAGCCAAGACACAACCGGGACAAGGACTTTCTTT. This translates into CASSQDTTGTRTFF. This chain links TRBV14 with TRBJ1-1, with TRBD1 as a possible D gene (6 bases). V shed 0 bases and J shed 12 bases, with 17 bases lying between them. The CDR3 covers 14 residues. Germline V CDR1 and CDR2: SGHDN, FVKESK.

This clone was detected a few times. The chain is built from TRBV5-1 and TRBJ2-2; 8 positions agree with TRBD1. The J segment lost 5 bases and the V segment lost 0 bases, leaving 3 bases of the junction unmatched. CDR1 and CDR2 from the germline V gene are SGHRS and YFSETQ. This CDR3 spans 15 amino acids. The CDR3: CASSLAQGATGELFF. The CDR3 DNA reads as TGCGCCAGCAGCTTGGCGCAGGGGGCAACCGGGGAGCTGTTTTTT.

The V gene is TRBV7-6, the J gene TRBJ2-7, with D possibly TRBD2 on 5 matching bases. CDR3 length: 11 residues. Per germline, CDR1 SGHVS and CDR2 FNYEAQ. Trimming left V 5 bases short and J 7 bases short, with 9 bases between. In DNA, the CDR3 is TGTGCCAGCAGCCTCAGAGGGGAGCAGTACTTC. Protein: CASSLRGEQYF.

The chain joins TRBV9 to TRBJ2-3; TRBD2 aligns across 9 bases. The CDR3 runs 20 residues. The V and J ends lost 4 bases and 0 bases, in that order; junction bases with no gene match: 18. Germline CDR1 is SGDLS and CDR2 is YYNGEE. In nucleotides, the CDR3 is TGTGCCAGCAGCCCCCACGGAGCTAGCGGGGACCTTTTTAGCACAGATACGCAGTATTTT. As protein: CASSPHGASGDLFSTDTQYF. The complete variable domain, with remaining parts taken from reference TRBV9 and TRBJ2-3, reads DSGVTQTPKHLITATGQRVTLRCSPRSGDLSVYWYQQSLDQGLQFLIQYYNGEERAKGNILERFSAQQFPDLHSELNLSSLELGDSALYFCASSPHGASGDLFSTDTQYFGPGTRLTVL.